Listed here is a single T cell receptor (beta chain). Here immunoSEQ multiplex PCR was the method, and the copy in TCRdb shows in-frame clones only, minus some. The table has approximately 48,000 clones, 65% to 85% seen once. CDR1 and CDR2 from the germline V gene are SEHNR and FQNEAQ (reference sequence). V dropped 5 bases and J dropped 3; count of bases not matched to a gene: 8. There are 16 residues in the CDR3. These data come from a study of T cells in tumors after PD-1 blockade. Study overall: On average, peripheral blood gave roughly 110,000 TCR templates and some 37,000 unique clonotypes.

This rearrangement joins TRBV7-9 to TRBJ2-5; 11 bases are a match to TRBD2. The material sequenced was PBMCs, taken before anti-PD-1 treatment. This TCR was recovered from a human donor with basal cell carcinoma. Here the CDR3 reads CASSGKLAGVEETQYF. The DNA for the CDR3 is TGTGCCAGCAGCGGAAAACTAGCGGGGGTAGAAGAGACCCAGTACTTC.